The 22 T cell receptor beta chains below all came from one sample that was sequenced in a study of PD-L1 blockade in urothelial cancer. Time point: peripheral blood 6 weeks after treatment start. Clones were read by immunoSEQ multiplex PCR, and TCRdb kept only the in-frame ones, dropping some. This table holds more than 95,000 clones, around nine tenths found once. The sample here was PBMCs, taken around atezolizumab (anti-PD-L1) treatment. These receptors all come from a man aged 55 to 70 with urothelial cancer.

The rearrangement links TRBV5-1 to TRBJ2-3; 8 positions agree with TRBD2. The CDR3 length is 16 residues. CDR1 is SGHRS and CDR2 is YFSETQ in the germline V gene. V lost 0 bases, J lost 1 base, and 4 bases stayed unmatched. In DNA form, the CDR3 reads TGCGCCAGCAGCTTGGAGGCGGGGGGCGGCACAGATACGCAGTATTTT. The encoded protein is CASSLEAGGGTDTQYF. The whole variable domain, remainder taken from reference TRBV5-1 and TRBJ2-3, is KAGVTQTPRYLIKTRGQQVTLSCSPISGHRSVSWYQQTPGQGLQFLFEYFSETQRNKGNFPGRFSGRQFSNSRSEMNVSTLELGDSALYLCASSLEAGGGTDTQYFGPGTRLTVL.

Written as DNA, the CDR3 is TGTGCCAGCAGCTTGGGGGAGGTTACTCGGGCCGAGCAGTACTTC. Translated: CASSLGEVTRAEQYF. The rearrangement joins TRBV5-4 to TRBJ2-7; TRBD2 is a possible D gene (6 bases). Trimming shortened V by 0 bases and J by 6 bases, and 16 bases separated the two germline ends. The germline V gene has CDR1 SGHNT and CDR2 YYREEE (reference sequence). There are 15 residues in the CDR3.

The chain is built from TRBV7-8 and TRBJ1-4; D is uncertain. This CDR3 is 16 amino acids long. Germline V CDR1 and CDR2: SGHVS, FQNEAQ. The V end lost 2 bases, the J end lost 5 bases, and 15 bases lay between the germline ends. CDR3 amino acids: CASSLYLNSKNEKLFF. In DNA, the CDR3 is TGTGCCAGCAGCTTATATTTGAACAGCAAAAATGAAAAACTGTTTTTT.

The CDR3 coding sequence is TGTGCCATCAGTGAGAAACTCAGGGGGTCCACCTACGAGCAGTACTTC. Translated: CAISEKLRGSTYEQYF. The chain has TRBV10-3 and TRBJ2-7; 7 nucleotides match TRBD1. Trimming at V came to 2 bases and at J to 2 bases, leaving 9 bases not matched to a gene. CDR1 is ENHRY, CDR2 SYGVKD, per germline. The CDR3 totals 16 residues.

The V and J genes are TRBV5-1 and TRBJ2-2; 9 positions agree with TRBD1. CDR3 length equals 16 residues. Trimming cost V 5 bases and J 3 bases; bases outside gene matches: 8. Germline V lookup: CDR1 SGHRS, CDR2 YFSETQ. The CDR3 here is CASRRPGQGDTGELFF. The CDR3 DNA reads TGCGCCAGCAGGCGACCGGGACAGGGAGACACCGGGGAGCTGTTTTTT.

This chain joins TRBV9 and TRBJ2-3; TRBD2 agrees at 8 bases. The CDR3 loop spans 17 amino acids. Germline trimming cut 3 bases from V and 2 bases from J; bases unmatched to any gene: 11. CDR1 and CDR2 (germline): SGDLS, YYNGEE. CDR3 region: CASSAGSAGENTDTQYF. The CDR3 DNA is TGTGCCAGCAGCGCAGGCTCAGCGGGGGAGAACACAGATACGCAGTATTTT. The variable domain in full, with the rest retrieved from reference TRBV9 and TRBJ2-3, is DSGVTQTPKHLITATGQRVTLRCSPRSGDLSVYWYQQSLDQGLQFLIQYYNGEERAKGNILERFSAQQFPDLHSELNLSSLELGDSALYFCASSAGSAGENTDTQYFGPGTRLTVL.

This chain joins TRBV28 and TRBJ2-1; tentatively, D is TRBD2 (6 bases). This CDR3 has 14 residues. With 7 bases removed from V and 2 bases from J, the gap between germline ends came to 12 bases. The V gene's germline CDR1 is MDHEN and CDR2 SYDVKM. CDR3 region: CASIPGGPYNEQFF. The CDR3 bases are TGTGCCAGCATCCCCGGGGGTCCCTACAATGAGCAGTTCTTC.

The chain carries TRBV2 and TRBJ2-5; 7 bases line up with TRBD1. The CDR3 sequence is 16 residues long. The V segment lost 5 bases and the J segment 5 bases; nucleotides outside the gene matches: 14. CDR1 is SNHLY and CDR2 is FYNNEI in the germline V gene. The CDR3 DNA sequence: TGTGCCAGCAGTTGGGACCGACAGGGCTCGTGGGAGACCCAGTACTTC. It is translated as CASSWDRQGSWETQYF. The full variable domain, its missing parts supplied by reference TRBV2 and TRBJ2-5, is EPEVTQTPSHQVTQMGQEVILRCVPISNHLYFYWYRQILGQKVEFLVSFYNNEISEKSEIFDDQFSVERPDGSNFTLKIRSTKLEDSAMYFCASSWDRQGSWETQYFGPGTRLLVL.

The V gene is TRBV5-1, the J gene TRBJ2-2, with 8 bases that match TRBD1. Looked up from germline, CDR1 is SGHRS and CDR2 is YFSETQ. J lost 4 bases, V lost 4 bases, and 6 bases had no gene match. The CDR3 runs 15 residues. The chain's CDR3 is CASSQGQGITGELFF. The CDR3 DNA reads TGCGCCAGCAGCCAAGGACAGGGTATCACCGGGGAGCTGTTTTTT.

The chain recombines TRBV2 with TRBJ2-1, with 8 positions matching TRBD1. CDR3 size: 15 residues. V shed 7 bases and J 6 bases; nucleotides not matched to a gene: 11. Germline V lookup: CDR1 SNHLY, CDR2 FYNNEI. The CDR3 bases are TGTGCCAGCACGTTAAGACAGGGGCTCGGCAATGAGCAGTTCTTC. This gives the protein CASTLRQGLGNEQFF.

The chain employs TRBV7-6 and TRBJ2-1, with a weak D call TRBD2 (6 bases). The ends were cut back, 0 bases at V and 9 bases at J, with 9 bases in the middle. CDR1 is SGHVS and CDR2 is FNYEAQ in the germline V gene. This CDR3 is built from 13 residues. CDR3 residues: CASSLAPGSEQFF. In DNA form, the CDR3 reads TGTGCCAGCAGCTTAGCGCCCGGGAGTGAGCAGTTCTTC.

The CDR3 DNA sequence: TGTGCCAGCAGTCCCTGGGAGGGGTCGAGCTCCTACGAGCAGTACTTC. Its protein product is CASSPWEGSSSYEQYF. The V call is TRBV27, the J call TRBJ2-7, with 7 positions matching TRBD2. Germline-derived CDR1 and CDR2 are MNHEY and SMNVEV (reference sequence). V lost 5 bases and J lost 0; bases outside the gene matches: 10. This CDR3 has 16 residues.

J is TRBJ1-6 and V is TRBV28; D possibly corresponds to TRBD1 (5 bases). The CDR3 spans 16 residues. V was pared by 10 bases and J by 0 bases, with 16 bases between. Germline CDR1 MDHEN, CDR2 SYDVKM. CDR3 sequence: CAIARASSSYNSPLHF. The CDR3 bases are TGTGCCATCGCCAGGGCCTCGAGCTCCTATAATTCACCCCTCCACTTT. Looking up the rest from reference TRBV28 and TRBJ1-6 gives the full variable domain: DVKVTQSSRYLVKRTGEKVFLECVQDMDHENMFWYRQDPGLGLRLIYFSYDVKMKEKGDIPEGYSVSREKKERFSLILESASTNQTSMYLCAIARASSSYNSPLHFGNGTRLTVT.

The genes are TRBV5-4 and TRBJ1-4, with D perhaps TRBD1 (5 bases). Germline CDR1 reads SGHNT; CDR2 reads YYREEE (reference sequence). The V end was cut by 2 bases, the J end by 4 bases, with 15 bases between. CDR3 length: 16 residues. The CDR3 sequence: CASSFGGPGGNEKLFF. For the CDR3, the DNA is TGTGCCAGCAGCTTTGGAGGGCCCGGGGGTAATGAAAAACTGTTTTTT.

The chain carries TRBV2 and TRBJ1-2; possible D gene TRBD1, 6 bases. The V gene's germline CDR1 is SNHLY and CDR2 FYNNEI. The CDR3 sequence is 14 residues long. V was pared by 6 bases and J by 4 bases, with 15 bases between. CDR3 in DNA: TGTGCCAGCAGGAACCAGGGGCAGCTCTATGGCTACACCTTC. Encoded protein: CASRNQGQLYGYTF.

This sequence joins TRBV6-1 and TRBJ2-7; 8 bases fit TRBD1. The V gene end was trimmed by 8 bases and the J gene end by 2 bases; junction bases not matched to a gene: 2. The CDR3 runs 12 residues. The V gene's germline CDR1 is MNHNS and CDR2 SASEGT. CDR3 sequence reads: CASGTGPYEQYF. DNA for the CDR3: TGTGCCAGCGGGACAGGCCCCTACGAGCAGTACTTC.

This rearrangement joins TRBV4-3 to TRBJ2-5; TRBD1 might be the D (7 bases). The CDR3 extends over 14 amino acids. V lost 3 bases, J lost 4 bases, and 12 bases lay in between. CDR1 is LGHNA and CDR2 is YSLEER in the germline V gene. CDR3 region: CASSQNQGGETQYF. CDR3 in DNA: TGCGCCAGCAGCCAGAACCAGGGGGGAGAGACCCAGTACTTC.

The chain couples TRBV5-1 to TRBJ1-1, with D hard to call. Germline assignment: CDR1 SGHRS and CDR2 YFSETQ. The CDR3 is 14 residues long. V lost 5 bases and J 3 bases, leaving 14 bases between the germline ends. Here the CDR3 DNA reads TGCGCCAGCAGGACCATAGGGAGGTACACTGAAGCTTTCTTT. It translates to CASRTIGRYTEAFF.

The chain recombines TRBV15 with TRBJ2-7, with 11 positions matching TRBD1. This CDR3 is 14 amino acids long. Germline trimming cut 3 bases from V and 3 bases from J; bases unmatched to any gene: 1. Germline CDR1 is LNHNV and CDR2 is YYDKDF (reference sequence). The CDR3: CATSRGQGVYEQYF. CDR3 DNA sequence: TGTGCCACCAGCAGGGGACAGGGGGTCTACGAGCAGTACTTC.

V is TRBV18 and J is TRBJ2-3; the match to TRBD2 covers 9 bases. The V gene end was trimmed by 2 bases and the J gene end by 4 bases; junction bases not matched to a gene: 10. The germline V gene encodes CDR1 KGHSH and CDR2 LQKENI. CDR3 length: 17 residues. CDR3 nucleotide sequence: TGTGCCAGCTCACCAAGCGGAGGTAGCGGGAGAGCAGATACGCAGTATTTT. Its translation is CASSPSGGSGRADTQYF.

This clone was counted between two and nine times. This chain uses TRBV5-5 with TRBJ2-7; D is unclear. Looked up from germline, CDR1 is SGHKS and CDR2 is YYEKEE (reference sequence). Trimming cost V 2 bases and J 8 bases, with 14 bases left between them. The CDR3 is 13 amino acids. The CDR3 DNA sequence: TGTGCCAGCAGCTTAAACAGTTCGAAAAAGCAGTACTTC. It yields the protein CASSLNSSKKQYF.

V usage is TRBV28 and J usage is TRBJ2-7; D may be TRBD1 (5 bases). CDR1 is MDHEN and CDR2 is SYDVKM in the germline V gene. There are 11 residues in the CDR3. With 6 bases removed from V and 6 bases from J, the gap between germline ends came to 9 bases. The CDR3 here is CASRRRGEQYF. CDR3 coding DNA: TGTGCCAGCAGAAGAAGGGGCGAGCAGTACTTC. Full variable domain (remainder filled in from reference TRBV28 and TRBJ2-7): DVKVTQSSRYLVKRTGEKVFLECVQDMDHENMFWYRQDPGLGLRLIYFSYDVKMKEKGDIPEGYSVSREKKERFSLILESASTNQTSMYLCASRRRGEQYFGPGTRLTVT.